Listed below are T cell receptor beta chains from one sample, sequenced in a study of glioma-infiltrating T cells after dendritic cell vaccination. Data came from immunoSEQ multiplex PCR; TCRdb stores just in-frame clones and leaves some out. This sample has around 73,000 clones; about 80% occur once, and the top ten carry roughly 2%. The starting material was blood, obtained before dendritic cell vaccination. Every receptor here comes from a human donor with glioblastoma. Each CDR3 is given with its conserved first and last residue. A D gene is named only where the DNA matches it firmly. Size is omitted from some rows. Given values are once, few, many or a class for expanded clones.

D,size,V,J,CDR3,DNA
TRBD2,.,TRBV4-2,TRBJ2-1,CASSQVVAGEMSYNEQFF,TGTGCCAGCAGCCAAGTTGTAGCGGGGGAAATGTCCTACAATGAGCAGTTCTTC
.,.,TRBV7-9,TRBJ2-1,CASTPKAAAYNEQFF,TGTGCCAGCACCCCGAAAGCGGCAGCCTACAATGAGCAGTTCTTC
TRBD1,.,TRBV6-5,TRBJ1-3,CASSLTTGSLGNTIYF,TGTGCCAGCAGTTTGACGACAGGGTCGTTGGGAAACACCATATATTTT
TRBD1,.,TRBV28,TRBJ1-4,CASSGGTATNEKLFF,TGTGCCAGCAGTGGGGGGACAGCAACTAATGAAAAACTGTTTTTT
TRBD2,once,TRBV6-1,TRBJ2-3,CASSELASGRWDTQYF,TGTGCCAGCAGTGAACTGGCTAGCGGGCGGTGGGATACGCAGTATTTT
.,few,TRBV18,TRBJ1-2,CASSPGQGGGYTF,TGTGCCAGCTCACCGGGACAAGGCGGTGGCTACACCTTC
.,.,TRBV19,TRBJ2-5,CASSLRRAQETQYF,TGTGCCAGTTCTTTGAGGCGGGCTCAAGAGACCCAGTACTTC
TRBD1,.,TRBV5-1,TRBJ2-2,CASSLVARGSNTGELFF,TGCGCCAGCAGCTTGGTCGCCAGGGGGTCGAACACCGGGGAGCTGTTTTTT
.,.,TRBV7-9,TRBJ1-2,CASSLQGREGNYGYTF,TGTGCCAGCAGCTTGCAGGGGAGAGAAGGTAACTATGGCTACACCTTC
TRBD1,.,TRBV18,TRBJ2-1,CASSPTGLVGDEQFF,TGTGCCAGCTCACCGACAGGGTTGGTGGGGGATGAGCAGTTCTTC
.,.,TRBV5-1,TRBJ2-1,CASSFGGASYNEQFF,TGCGCCAGCAGCTTTGGCGGGGCTTCCTACAATGAGCAGTTCTTC
TRBD2,.,TRBV7-2,TRBJ2-2,CASSIAGGVPGELFF,TGTGCCAGCAGTATAGCGGGGGGGGTTCCCGGGGAGCTGTTTTTT
.,.,TRBV10-3,TRBJ2-2,CAIKSGVNTGELFF,TGTGCCATCAAGTCGGGGGTGAACACCGGGGAGCTGTTTTTT
TRBD1,.,TRBV5-4,TRBJ2-3,CASSLGTGGVGTQYF,TGTGCCAGCAGCTTAGGGACAGGGGGCGTAGGTACGCAGTATTTT
TRBD1,.,TRBV12-5,TRBJ1-6,CASGFTGTGDSPLHF,TGTGCTAGTGGTTTTACCGGGACAGGGGATTCACCCCTCCACTTT
TRBD1,.,TRBV13,TRBJ1-2,CASSERQGSRYGYTF,TGTGCCAGCAGCGAACGACAGGGGTCGCGCTATGGCTACACCTTC
.,.,TRBV5-1,TRBJ2-1,CASSLARGISVNEQFF,TGCGCCAGCAGCTTGGCTAGGGGGATCTCGGTTAATGAGCAGTTCTTC
.,.,TRBV2,TRBJ1-4,CASSAAGHPNEKLFF,TGTGCCAGCAGTGCTGCGGGGCACCCTAATGAAAAACTGTTTTTT
TRBD2,.,TRBV6-1,TRBJ2-3,CASSESGSGGGITQYF,TGTGCCAGCAGTGAATCGGGGAGCGGGGGGGGGATAACGCAGTATTTT
TRBD2,.,TRBV4-1,TRBJ2-6,CASSQDRIGGGTSGANVLTF,TGCGCCAGCAGCCAAGATCGAATCGGGGGGGGAACCTCTGGGGCCAACGTCCTGACTTTC
.,.,TRBV6-6,TRBJ1-1,CASSYPQDTEAFF,TGTGCCAGCAGTTACCCCCAGGACACTGAAGCTTTCTTT
TRBD1,.,TRBV10-2,TRBJ1-3,CASRDRDGSGNTIYF,TGCGCCAGCAGGGACAGGGACGGCTCTGGAAACACCATATATTTT
.,.,TRBV10-3,TRBJ2-3,CAISQGSTDTQYF,TGTGCCATCAGTCAGGGAAGCACAGATACGCAGTATTTT
TRBD2,.,TRBV5-4,TRBJ2-1,CASSFSGTYNEQFF,TGTGCCAGCAGCTTTAGCGGGACATACAATGAGCAGTTCTTC
TRBD2,once,TRBV5-1,TRBJ2-7,CASSLVGASGPQQYF,TGCGCCAGCAGCTTGGTAGGGGCTAGCGGGCCTCAGCAGTACTTC
TRBD2,.,TRBV5-4,TRBJ2-3,CASSLGGAGGGTDTQYF,TGTGCCAGCAGCTTGGGTGGAGCGGGAGGGGGCACAGATACGCAGTATTTT
.,.,TRBV21-1,TRBJ2-1,CASSKPGLPFGCSYNEQFF,TGTGCCAGCAGCAAACCGGGACTGCCCTTCGGGTGCTCCTACAATGAGCAGTTCTTC
.,.,TRBV27,TRBJ2-2,CASSLSSSLVTGELFF,TGTGCCAGCAGTTTATCTAGCAGTTTGGTTACCGGGGAGCTGTTTTTT
.,.,TRBV28,TRBJ2-7,CASIRRETYEQYF,TGTGCCAGCATAAGGAGGGAAACCTACGAGCAGTACTTC
.,.,TRBV5-4,TRBJ2-2,CASRAWRATSGTGELFF,TGTGCCAGCAGAGCATGGAGGGCGACGAGTGGCACCGGGGAGCTGTTTTTT
TRBD1,.,TRBV4-2,TRBJ2-1,CASSLRDREDNEQFF,TGTGCCAGCAGCCTGCGGGACAGGGAGGACAATGAGCAGTTCTTC
.,.,TRBV2,TRBJ2-3,CASTSGFSTDTQYF,TGTGCCAGCACCTCAGGTTTCAGCACAGATACGCAGTATTTT
TRBD1,.,TRBV5-1,TRBJ2-2,CASSQGQGSNTGELFF,TGCGCCAGCAGCCAGGGACAGGGGTCGAACACCGGGGAGCTGTTTTTT
.,.,TRBV18,TRBJ2-3,CASSPTGLTGDTQYF,TGTGCCAGCTCACCGACCGGCCTTACGGGGGATACGCAGTATTTT
.,.,TRBV5-1,TRBJ2-6,CASSFNPSGANVLTF,TGCGCCAGCAGCTTCAATCCCTCTGGGGCCAACGTCCTGACTTTC
.,medium-sized,TRBV10-3,TRBJ1-1,CAITAGQGTTEAFF,TGTGCCATCACCGCTGGGCAGGGGACCACTGAAGCTTTCTTT
TRBD1,.,TRBV29-1,TRBJ1-1,CSTEEGQGVNTEAFF,TGCAGCACGGAAGAGGGACAGGGAGTGAACACTGAAGCTTTCTTT
.,.,TRBV11-2,TRBJ2-1,CASSSNQGLVSYNEQFF,TGTGCCAGCAGCTCCAACCAGGGACTGGTCTCCTACAATGAGCAGTTCTTC
TRBD2,once,TRBV27,TRBJ2-7,CASSLGLAGVYEQYF,TGTGCCAGCAGTTTAGGCCTAGCGGGGGTCTACGAGCAGTACTTC
.,once,TRBV28,TRBJ1-2,CASSSPGGLLSGGYTF,TGTGCCAGCAGCAGTCCGGGTGGCCTTTTAAGCGGTGGCTACACCTTC
.,.,TRBV5-6,TRBJ1-6,CASSSRRRERGRPPLHF,TGTGCCAGCAGCTCCCGCAGACGCGAAAGGGGTCGTCCACCCCTCCACTTT
TRBD1,few,TRBV11-2,TRBJ1-2,CASSLDRQGVSYGYTF,TGTGCCAGCAGCTTAGATCGACAGGGGGTTAGTTATGGCTACACCTTC
TRBD1,.,TRBV27,TRBJ1-1,CASSKPTGGNTEAFF,TGTGCCAGCAGTAAACCGACAGGGGGAAACACTGAAGCTTTCTTT
.,.,TRBV27,TRBJ1-2,CASSFGVVRGNYGYTF,TGTGCCAGCAGTTTTGGTGTGGTCAGGGGTAACTATGGCTACACCTTC
.,once,TRBV19,TRBJ2-2,CASSIGTGGELFF,TGTGCCAGTAGTATAGGGACTGGCGGGGAGCTGTTTTTT
.,.,TRBV6-1,TRBJ2-1,CASSELKRSYNEQFF,TGTGCCAGCAGTGAACTCAAGCGGAGCTACAATGAGCAGTTCTTC
TRBD2,.,TRBV4-2,TRBJ2-1,CASSQVSGGPYYNEQFF,TGTGCCAGCAGCCAAGTCAGCGGGGGGCCGTATTACAATGAGCAGTTCTTC
.,.,TRBV7-8,TRBJ1-3,CASSWGAGNTIYF,TGTGCCAGCAGCTGGGGAGCTGGAAACACCATATATTTT
TRBD1,.,TRBV5-1,TRBJ1-6,CASSSDREIPNSPLHF,TGCGCCAGCAGCTCCGACAGGGAAATCCCCAATTCACCCCTCCACTTT
.,.,TRBV7-2,TRBJ2-2,CASTRFTGELFF,TGTGCCAGCACGAGGTTTACCGGGGAGCTGTTTTTT
.,.,TRBV5-1,TRBJ2-3,CASSLAADTQYF,TGCGCCAGCAGCTTGGCGGCAGATACGCAGTATTTT
TRBD2,.,TRBV7-2,TRBJ2-2,CASPGGAGNTGELFF,TGTGCCAGCCCCGGGGGGGCAGGGAACACCGGGGAGCTGTTTTTT
TRBD2,.,TRBV7-3,TRBJ2-1,CASSLNSVAGGPGEQFF,TGTGCCAGCAGCTTAAACTCGGTAGCGGGAGGGCCAGGTGAGCAGTTCTTC